A single sample is the source of the 27 T cell receptor beta chains below, sequenced in a study of blood T cell repertoires in COVID-19. Repertoires were generated with immunoSEQ multiplex PCR, while TCRdb's copy carries only in-frame clones and drops some. Of 350,000 to 450,000 clones in the sample, around 91% were seen once. The specimen was peripheral blood. The receptors shown here come from a woman aged 40 to 55 with COVID-19, enrolled during active disease.

The gene calls are TRBV7-3 and TRBJ2-5; 9 bases fit TRBD2. CDR1 SGHTA and CDR2 FQGTGA come from the germline V gene. Unmatched junction bases numbered 4, after V lost 5 bases and J lost 3 bases. The CDR3 contains 14 residues. CDR3 DNA sequence: TGTGCCAGCAGCCCCGCGGGAGGGGAAGAGACCCAGTACTTC. It codes for CASSPAGGEETQYF.

The chain combines TRBV4-3 with TRBJ1-1, with D possibly TRBD1 on 5 matching bases. This CDR3 contains 14 residues. Trimming shortened V by 7 bases and J by 5 bases, and 17 bases separated the two germline ends. CDR1 and CDR2 (germline): LGHNA, YSLEER. CDR3 sequence: CASTRAVWSTEAFF. The CDR3, as DNA: TGCGCCAGCACCAGGGCGGTTTGGAGTACTGAAGCTTTCTTT.

The gene calls are TRBV15 and TRBJ2-1, with D possibly being TRBD2 (7 bases). The CDR3 consists of 15 residues. V dropped 7 bases and J dropped 4 bases, with 17 bases sitting between them. The germline CDR1 and CDR2 sequences are LNHNV and YYDKDF (reference sequence). CDR3 DNA sequence: TGTGCCACCACGATGGGAGGGGGGGCTTACAATGAGCAGTTCTTC. Translation: CATTMGGGAYNEQFF. Looking up the rest from reference TRBV15 and TRBJ2-1 gives the full variable domain: DAMVIQNPRYQVTQFGKPVTLSCSQTLNHNVMYWYQQKSSQAPKLLFHYYDKDFNNEADTPDNFQSRRPNTSFCFLDIRSPGLGDTAMYLCATTMGGGAYNEQFFGPGTRLTVL.

The V and J genes are TRBV7-8 and TRBJ1-2, with D perhaps TRBD1 (6 bases). This CDR3 comprises 13 residues. Trimming removed 4 bases at V and 2 bases at J, with 8 bases between. Germline-derived CDR1 and CDR2 are SGHVS and FQNEAQ. The CDR3 is CASSSRGNYGYTF. The CDR3 DNA sequence: TGTGCCAGCAGCTCCAGGGGAAACTATGGCTACACCTTC.

J is TRBJ1-1 and V is TRBV11-3; tentatively, D is TRBD1 (5 bases). The germline V gene encodes CDR1 SGHNT and CDR2 YENEEA. V was pared by 5 bases and J by 4 bases, with 14 bases between. The CDR3 spans 14 residues. The CDR3 nucleotides are TGTGCCAGCAGCGACGGATCTACAGGCACTGAAGCTTTCTTT. Its protein is CASSDGSTGTEAFF.

V and J are TRBV2 and TRBJ1-2; no reliable D call. The V and J ends lost 3 bases and 3 bases respectively, with 11 bases between them. CDR1 is SNHLY and CDR2 is FYNNEI in the germline V gene. This CDR3 region has 14 residues. The DNA of the CDR3 is TGTGCCAGCAGTGAGGGGAGCTTGTACTATGGCTACACCTTC. Amino acids: CASSEGSLYYGYTF.

This chain uses TRBV12-1 with TRBJ1-5. TRBV12-1 is termed a pseudogene. The CDR3 is 15 amino acids. CDR3 residues: CASSLPEYSNQPQHF. CDR3 nucleotides: TGTGCCAGCAGCTTGCCGGAGTATAGCAATCAGCCCCAGCATTTT.

The V and J genes are TRBV6-2 or TRBV6-3 and TRBJ1-5, with 7 positions matching TRBD1. Germline lookup yields CDR1 MNHEY and CDR2 SVGEGT. The CDR3 runs 15 residues. The ends lost 2 bases at V and 3 bases at J; junction bases unmatched: 4. CDR3 region: CASSYGQADNQPQHF. CDR3 nucleotide sequence: TGTGCCAGCAGTTACGGACAGGCCGACAATCAGCCCCAGCATTTT.

Regarding this clone: The sample has other DNA sequences that encode this CDR3 too. The CDR3 sequence is CASSLGGQGYGYTF. CDR3 nucleotide sequence: TGTGCCAGCAGTTTGGGGGGACAGGGTTATGGCTACACCTTC. The V gene is TRBV28, the J gene TRBJ1-2; TRBD1 agrees at 9 bases. J was trimmed by 5 bases and V by 3 bases; bases with no gene match: 4. Germline values: CDR1 MDHEN, CDR2 SYDVKM. This CDR3 has 14 residues.

J is TRBJ2-2 and V is TRBV24-1; TRBD1 might be the D (6 bases). V gave up 7 bases and J gave up 5 bases, with 22 bases separating them. The CDR3 totals 17 residues. Germline lookup yields CDR1 KGHDR and CDR2 SFDVKD. CDR3: CATSPDLLQGGTGELFF. The CDR3 bases are TGTGCCACCAGCCCGGACTTATTACAGGGCGGGACCGGGGAGCTGTTTTTT.

The chain carries TRBV30 and TRBJ1-4; D is ambiguous. With 1 base removed from V and 7 bases from J, the gap between germline ends came to 13 bases. There are 14 residues in the CDR3. Germline CDR1 is GTSNPN and CDR2 is SVGIG (reference sequence). In DNA, the CDR3 is TGTGCCTGGAGTGATGCGCCCTCGGGTGAAAAACTGTTTTTT. It codes for CAWSDAPSGEKLFF.

V is TRBV12-3 or TRBV12-4 and J is TRBJ2-7; possibly TRBD1 for D (6 bases). Trimming stripped 4 bases from V and 3 bases from J, with 7 bases between. The CDR3 has 12 amino acids. The CDR3 spells CASSWDIYEQYF. The CDR3 DNA reads as TGTGCCAGCAGTTGGGACATCTACGAGCAGTACTTC.

The rearrangement joins TRBV5-4 to TRBJ2-5; D call uncertain. Trimming pared 4 bases from V and 2 bases from J, leaving 9 bases between. CDR1 is SGHNT, CDR2 YYREEE, per germline (reference sequence). CDR3 length: 13 amino acids. CDR3: CASSVGYQETQYF. CDR3 coding DNA: TGTGCCAGCAGCGTGGGCTATCAAGAGACCCAGTACTTC. The variable domain in full, with the rest retrieved from reference TRBV5-4 and TRBJ2-5, is ETGVTQSPTHLIKTRGQQVTLRCSSQSGHNTVSWYQQALGQGPQFIFQYYREEENGRGNFPPRFSGLQFPNYSSELNVNALELDDSALYLCASSVGYQETQYFGPGTRLLVL.

CDR3 amino acids: CASSDGQGDYGYTF. The CDR3 DNA follows: TGTGCCAGCAGTGACGGACAGGGGGATTATGGCTACACCTTC. The chain joins TRBV6-1 to TRBJ1-2; the match to TRBD1 covers 10 bases. The trim removed 3 bases at V and 5 bases at J, leaving 3 bases unmatched. Germline V lookup: CDR1 MNHNS, CDR2 SASEGT. The CDR3 is 14 amino acids.

V gene TRBV2 combines with J gene TRBJ2-7, with D unclear. This CDR3 has 12 amino acids. The V end lost 4 bases, the J end lost 3 bases, and 7 bases lay between the germline ends. Germline V lookup: CDR1 SNHLY, CDR2 FYNNEI. The CDR3 is CASSVTGYEQYF. DNA of the CDR3: TGTGCCAGCAGTGTGACTGGCTACGAGCAGTACTTC.

In DNA, the CDR3 is TGTGCCAGTAGTATAGTTTCCAGGCTCTATCAGCCCCAGCATTTT. Translating gives CASSIVSRLYQPQHF. The chain links TRBV19 to TRBJ1-5; unclear D gene. The length of the CDR3 is 15 residues. V lost 1 base and J 5 bases, leaving 12 bases between the germline ends. From germline, CDR1 is LNHDA and CDR2 SQIVND (reference sequence). The full variable domain, with the rest looked up from reference TRBV19 and TRBJ1-5, is DGGITQSPKYLFRKEGQNVTLSCEQNLNHDAMYWYRQDPGQGLRLIYYSQIVNDFQKGDIAEGYSVSREKKESFPLTVTSAQKNPTAFYLCASSIVSRLYQPQHFGDGTRLSIL.

The chain is built from TRBV6-4 and TRBJ1-1, with a possible D match to TRBD1 (6 bases). This CDR3 region has 13 residues. Germline CDR1 reads MRHNA; CDR2 reads SNTAGT. With 3 bases removed from V and 4 bases from J, the gap between germline ends came to 9 bases. The CDR3 protein is CASSEGHRTEAFF. CDR3 nucleotides: TGTGCCAGCAGTGAGGGACACCGCACTGAAGCTTTCTTT.

The chain joins TRBV6-6 to TRBJ2-7; D might be TRBD2 (6 bases). The CDR3 sequence is 14 residues long. Germline V gene data show CDR1 as MNHNY and CDR2 as SVGAGI (reference sequence). V gave up 7 bases and J gave up 2 bases, with 15 bases separating them. As DNA, the CDR3 is TGTGCCAGCAACCTTGGCGGGGACCCCTACGAGCAGTACTTC. Protein: CASNLGGDPYEQYF.

J is TRBJ1-4 and V is TRBV3-1 (or the pseudogene TRBV3-2); 10 bases line up with TRBD1. CDR3 length: 17 residues. The germline V gene encodes CDR1 LGHDT and CDR2 YNNKEL (reference sequence). V shed 1 base, J shed 3 bases, and the junction held 5 bases outside the gene matches. CDR3 residues: CASSQVKGQGSNEKLFF. CDR3 DNA sequence: TGTGCCAGCAGCCAAGTTAAGGGACAGGGGTCTAATGAAAAACTGTTTTTT.

This clone showed up just a few times. V usage is TRBV28 and J usage is TRBJ1-1; tentatively, D is TRBD1 (5 bases). The CDR3 totals 15 residues. Germline V gene sequence: CDR1 MDHEN, CDR2 SYDVKM. V lost 0 bases to trimming and J lost 8 bases, with 16 bases between them. The CDR3 is CASSLWSGRTREAFF. The CDR3 DNA reads as TGTGCCAGCAGTTTATGGTCAGGGAGGACTAGGGAAGCTTTCTTT.

V usage is TRBV6-5 and J usage is TRBJ1-1; D uncertain. The CDR3 is 15 amino acids. The germline gives CDR1 MNHEY, CDR2 SVGAGI. Trimming took off 7 bases at V and 13 bases at J, with 28 bases between the two ends. The CDR3 loop reads CASIKSIALSTRVFF. In DNA, the CDR3 is TGTGCCAGCATTAAGAGCATTGCGCTGTCCACCCGAGTTTTCTTT.

The chain links TRBV4-3 to TRBJ1-2; the D gene is possibly TRBD1 (5 bases). Per the germline V gene, CDR1 is LGHNA and CDR2 is YSLEER. This CDR3 spans 14 amino acids. V lost 2 bases and J lost 8, with 15 bases in between. CDR3 sequence (DNA): TGCGCCAGCAGCCAATGGGGCAGATGGGGAGGCTACACCTTC. Translated: CASSQWGRWGGYTF.

The chain links TRBV30 to TRBJ1-5, with 8 nucleotides matching TRBD1. CDR3 length: 13 amino acids. CDR1 GTSNPN and CDR2 SVGIG come from the germline V gene (reference sequence). With 4 bases clipped from V and 5 bases from J, the junction kept 4 bases outside the gene matches. Written as DNA, the CDR3 is TGTGCCTGGACTACAGGGGGAGATCAGCCCCAGCATTTT. Protein product: CAWTTGGDQPQHF.

The chain joins TRBV18 to TRBJ2-1; 13 bases agree with TRBD2. V lost 0 bases, J lost 7 bases, and 3 bases stayed unmatched. Germline CDR1 is KGHSH and CDR2 is LQKENI. The CDR3 is made up of 16 amino acids. This chain's CDR3 is CASSPPSLAGGNEQFF. DNA of the CDR3: TGTGCCAGCTCACCACCGTCACTAGCGGGGGGGAATGAGCAGTTCTTC.

This chain uses TRBV9 with TRBJ2-1; weak D call: TRBD1 (5 bases). Germline lookup yields CDR1 SGDLS and CDR2 YYNGEE. The CDR3 length is 12 residues. Trimming pared 4 bases from V and 10 bases from J, leaving 12 bases between. CDR3 DNA sequence: TGTGCCAGCAGCTCGCAGGGCCTCGAGCAGTTCTTC. Amino acids: CASSSQGLEQFF. The whole variable domain, filled in from reference TRBV9 and TRBJ2-1, reads DSGVTQTPKHLITATGQRVTLRCSPRSGDLSVYWYQQSLDQGLQFLIQYYNGEERAKGNILERFSAQQFPDLHSELNLSSLELGDSALYFCASSSQGLEQFFGPGTRLTVL.

The V call is TRBV27, the J call TRBJ2-5; D is uncertain. The germline V gene encodes CDR1 MNHEY and CDR2 SMNVEV (reference sequence). CDR3 size: 13 residues. Trimming took off 3 bases at V and 5 bases at J, with 10 bases between the two ends. CDR3 amino acids: CASSFSGLETQYF. DNA of the CDR3: TGTGCCAGCAGTTTCTCCGGGTTGGAGACCCAGTACTTC.

V and J are TRBV6-6 and TRBJ2-5, with D unclear. Germline CDR1 and CDR2: MNHNY and SVGAGI (reference sequence). There are 11 residues in the CDR3. V shed 3 bases and J shed 9 bases, with 8 bases lying between them. CDR3 sequence reads: CASSYLAAQYF. CDR3 nucleotides: TGTGCCAGCAGTTATTTGGCGGCCCAGTACTTC.